The 16 T cell receptor beta chains presented below share a single source sample, sequenced in a study of identical twins. MiXCR was run by TCRdb on the 5' RACE reads, yielding one entry per CDR3 protein. Of fewer than 900,000 distinct CDR3 sequences in the sample, 21% were seen once. This sample also belongs to another study, concerning T cells expressing NK-cell markers.

Sequencing was done on a sample of PBMCs. Receptor source: a woman younger than 30 in good health.

This clonotype was observed a handful of times. The chain links TRBV7-9 to TRBJ1-1, with no clear D. Germline V lookup: CDR1 SEHNR, CDR2 FQNEAQ (reference sequence). Trimming took off 5 bases at V and 0 bases at J, with 13 bases between the two ends. The CDR3 is 15 amino acids. In DNA, the CDR3 is TGTGCCAGCAGCCCAAAACAGAACATGAACACTGAAGCTTTCTTT. Amino acid sequence: CASSPKQNMNTEAFF. The whole variable domain, remainder taken from reference TRBV7-9 and TRBJ1-1, is DTGVSQNPRHKITKRGQNVTFRCDPISEHNRLYWYRQTLGQGPEFLTYFQNEAQLEKSRLLSDRFSAERPKGSFSTLEIQRTEQGDSAMYLCASSPKQNMNTEAFFGQGTRLTVV.

This clonotype appeared a few times. The rearrangement joins TRBV5-1 to TRBJ1-2; no reliable D call. V lost 2 bases and J lost 8, with 13 bases in between. This CDR3 region has 13 residues. Germline V gene sequence: CDR1 SGHRS, CDR2 YFSETQ. The CDR3 loop is CASSFLDSGGYTF. CDR3 coding DNA: TGCGCCAGCAGCTTTTTGGATTCGGGCGGCTACACCTTC. Variable domain in full (rest from reference TRBV5-1 and TRBJ1-2): KAGVTQTPRYLIKTRGQQVTLSCSPISGHRSVSWYQQTPGQGLQFLFEYFSETQRNKGNFPGRFSGRQFSNSRSEMNVSTLELGDSALYLCASSFLDSGGYTFGSGTRLTVV.

This clonotype has ten or more counts. V gene TRBV20-1 combines with J gene TRBJ2-7, with D possibly TRBD1 on 5 matching bases. CDR3 size: 15 residues. Deletions cut 0 bases from V and 0 bases from J, with 12 bases between. CDR1 and CDR2 from the germline V gene are DFQATT and SNEGSKA (reference sequence). Written as DNA, the CDR3 is TGCAGTGCTAGAGATTGGGGCCAAAGCTCCTACGAGCAGTACTTC. Protein sequence: CSARDWGQSSYEQYF.

The chain has TRBV10-3 and TRBJ2-5; 12 bases match TRBD2. The CDR3 has 13 residues. Germline V gene sequence: CDR1 ENHRY, CDR2 SYGVKD. V shed 8 bases and J 2 bases; nucleotides not matched to a gene: 0. The CDR3 sequence: CAIGLAGQETQYF. The CDR3 bases are TGTGCCATCGGACTAGCGGGGCAAGAGACCCAGTACTTC.

This chain joins TRBV9 and TRBJ2-1; weak D call: TRBD2 (6 bases). The CDR3 covers 16 residues. Trimming shortened V by 1 base and J by 10 bases, and 21 bases separated the two germline ends. Germline V gives CDR1 SGDLS, CDR2 YYNGEE. The CDR3 loop reads CASSVSGSLTRGEQFF. In DNA, the CDR3 is TGTGCCAGCAGCGTATCGGGTAGTTTGACGCGGGGAGAGCAGTTCTTC.

This clonotype was observed a handful of times. The chain recombines TRBV11-2 with TRBJ2-7; TRBD1 matches at 8 bases. The CDR3 runs to 19 residues. The germline CDR1 and CDR2 sequences are SGHAT and FQNNGV. V shed 1 base and J 6 bases; nucleotides not matched to a gene: 20. The chain's CDR3 is CASSLGPGQVEFRSSEQYF. CDR3 DNA: TGTGCCAGCAGCTTAGGACCGGGACAGGTCGAATTCCGGTCCAGCGAGCAGTACTTC.

This clonotype has ten or more counts. The genes are TRBV5-1 and TRBJ1-1; D is uncertain. Trimming shortened V by 0 bases and J by 5 bases, and 8 bases separated the two germline ends. The CDR3 runs 13 residues. Germline CDR1 is SGHRS and CDR2 is YFSETQ. The CDR3 here is CASSLAGLTEAFF. As DNA, the CDR3 is TGCGCCAGCAGCTTGGCTGGACTGACTGAAGCTTTCTTT.

This clonotype was counted a few times. This sequence joins TRBV9 and TRBJ1-3; D uncertain. The CDR3 sequence is 14 residues long. CDR1 is SGDLS and CDR2 is YYNGEE in the germline V gene. V was cut by 2 bases and J by 0 bases, with 6 bases left in between. CDR3 nucleotide sequence: TGTGCCAGCAGCGTTATAGACTCTGGAAACACCATATATTTT. Translated: CASSVIDSGNTIYF. The variable domain in full, with the rest retrieved from reference TRBV9 and TRBJ1-3, is DSGVTQTPKHLITATGQRVTLRCSPRSGDLSVYWYQQSLDQGLQFLIQYYNGEERAKGNILERFSAQQFPDLHSELNLSSLELGDSALYFCASSVIDSGNTIYFGEGSWLTVV.

This chain links TRBV7-9 with TRBJ2-3; D is possibly TRBD2 (5 bases). This CDR3 contains 15 residues. V was cut by 6 bases and J by 1 base, with 14 bases left in between. Looked up from germline, CDR1 is SEHNR and CDR2 is FQNEAQ (reference sequence). CDR3 in amino acids: CASRGGGPGTDTQYF. Written as DNA, the CDR3 is TGTGCCAGCAGGGGTGGCGGGCCGGGCACAGATACGCAGTATTTT.

V usage is TRBV7-2 and J usage is TRBJ2-3; a weak D match, TRBD2 (6 bases). CDR1 is SGHTA and CDR2 is FQGNSA in the germline V gene. V shed 3 bases and J shed 6 bases, with 19 bases lying between them. This CDR3 spans 16 amino acids. Here the CDR3 reads CASSFGRLGAGDTQYF. CDR3 in DNA: TGTGCCAGCAGCTTCGGACGCCTCGGGGCGGGGGATACGCAGTATTTT.

The chain is built from TRBV12-3 or TRBV12-4 and TRBJ2-2; weak D call: TRBD2 (5 bases). Between the trimmed V and J ends, which lost 5 bases and 0 bases, there was a span of 7 bases. This CDR3 comprises 14 residues. CDR3 nucleotides: TGTGCCAGCAGTGGGCGGGCGAACACCGGGGAGCTGTTTTTT. Translated: CASSGRANTGELFF.

The rearrangement links TRBV5-1 to TRBJ2-3; perhaps TRBD1 as D (6 bases). CDR1 is SGHRS, CDR2 YFSETQ, per germline. With 0 bases removed from V and 5 bases from J, the gap between germline ends came to 13 bases. The CDR3 runs to 15 residues. CDR3 coding DNA: TGCGCCAGCAGCTTGGAGGATATGGGACAAGATACGCAGTATTTT. It yields the protein CASSLEDMGQDTQYF.

In its sample, this clonotype was seen a few times. The chain uses TRBV4-3 and TRBJ1-3; no clear D gene. V lost 4 bases to trimming and J lost 4 bases, with 17 bases between them. Germline V gene sequence: CDR1 LGHNA, CDR2 YSLEER. The CDR3 runs 16 residues. CDR3 sequence (DNA): TGCGCCAGCAGCCTAGAACGGAGGGTATCCGGAAACACCATATATTTT. Translated: CASSLERRVSGNTIYF.

This clonotype was detected many times. The genes are TRBV29-1 and TRBJ2-5; D gene unclear. The V and J ends lost 6 bases and 3 bases respectively, with 5 bases between them. The CDR3 covers 10 residues. Germline CDR1 and CDR2: SQVTM and ANQGSEA. The CDR3 bases are TGCAGCGTCGTCGAAGAGACCCAGTACTTC. Its translation: CSVVEETQYF. Full variable domain (rest looked up from reference TRBV29-1 and TRBJ2-5): SAVISQKPSRDICQRGTSLTIQCQVDSQVTMMFWYRQQPGQSLTLIATANQGSEATYESGFVIDKFPISRPNLTFSTLTVSNMSPEDSSIYLCSVVEETQYFGPGTRLLVL.

This clonotype was counted between two and nine times. V usage is TRBV7-9 and J usage is TRBJ2-1; TRBD2 matches 9 bases. The CDR3 is 15 amino acids. Looked up from germline, CDR1 is SEHNR and CDR2 is FQNEAQ (reference sequence). V gave up 5 bases and J gave up 9 bases; unmatched junction bases: 11. The CDR3 nucleotides read TGTGCCAGCAGCCCAAAACGTCTAGCGGGAAGTGAGCAGTTCTTC. Encoded protein: CASSPKRLAGSEQFF.

V and J are TRBV6-1 and TRBJ1-3; 8 positions match TRBD1. Germline assignment: CDR1 MNHNS and CDR2 SASEGT. The CDR3 has 15 amino acids. V trimming: 6 bases; J trimming: 0 bases; junction bases outside the gene matches: 4. CDR3 loop: CASRRTGHSGNTIYF. The CDR3 bases are TGTGCCAGCAGACGGACAGGGCACTCTGGAAACACCATATATTTT.